These 4 T cell receptor beta chains were sequenced from one sample in a study of blood T cells in healthy people across ages. A second PCR, run for about 7 to 12 cycles, used a sample-barcoded 5' primer plus a J-beta primer mix. One entry per CDR3 protein, called by TCRdb with MiXCR from the 5' RACE reads. The sample holds about 1.4 million distinct CDR3 sequences; roughly 59% are singletons and the top ten take about 6.3%. Sample: blood. Receptors were obtained from a young man in good health.

The V and J genes are TRBV4-2 and TRBJ2-5, with 7 positions matching TRBD2. The CDR3 spans 16 residues. Germline CDR1 reads LGHNA; CDR2 reads YNFKEQ. The J segment lost 4 bases and the V segment lost 1 base, leaving 9 bases of the junction unmatched. Written as DNA, the CDR3 is TGTGCCAGCAGCCAAGCCCTCGTGGGGGGGTTAGAGACCCAGTACTTC. Amino acid sequence: CASSQALVGGLETQYF.

The table lists this clonotype with a few counts. The chain combines TRBV7-9 with TRBJ2-7; D might be TRBD2 (5 bases). CDR3 length: 11 amino acids. CDR1 and CDR2 (germline): SEHNR, FQNEAQ (reference sequence). V dropped 5 bases and J dropped 6 bases, with 8 bases sitting between them. CDR3 sequence reads: CASSGGAEQYF. The CDR3 bases are TGTGCCAGCAGCGGAGGAGCCGAGCAGTACTTC. The variable domain in full, with the rest retrieved from reference TRBV7-9 and TRBJ2-7, is DTGVSQNPRHKITKRGQNVTFRCDPISEHNRLYWYRQTLGQGPEFLTYFQNEAQLEKSRLLSDRFSAERPKGSFSTLEIQRTEQGDSAMYLCASSGGAEQYFGPGTRLTVT.

The CDR3 sequence is CASSTGTSNTEAFF. Here the CDR3 DNA reads TGCGCCAGCAGCACCGGGACGAGCAACACTGAAGCTTTCTTT. J is TRBJ1-1 and V is TRBV5-1, with D perhaps TRBD1 (5 bases). V shed 4 bases and J shed 2 bases, with 12 bases lying between them. There are 14 residues in the CDR3. The V gene's germline CDR1 is SGHRS and CDR2 YFSETQ.

The chain employs TRBV20-1 and TRBJ2-4; tentatively, D is TRBD1 (5 bases). The tail of the sequence fits TRBJ2-7 better, so the J call may be wrong. The CDR3 covers 13 residues. Germline lookup yields CDR1 DFQATT and CDR2 SNEGSKA (reference sequence). Here the CDR3 reads CSATNPGLGEQYF. The DNA of the CDR3 is TGCAGTGCTACAAATCCAGGGCTCGGCGAGCAGTACTTC.